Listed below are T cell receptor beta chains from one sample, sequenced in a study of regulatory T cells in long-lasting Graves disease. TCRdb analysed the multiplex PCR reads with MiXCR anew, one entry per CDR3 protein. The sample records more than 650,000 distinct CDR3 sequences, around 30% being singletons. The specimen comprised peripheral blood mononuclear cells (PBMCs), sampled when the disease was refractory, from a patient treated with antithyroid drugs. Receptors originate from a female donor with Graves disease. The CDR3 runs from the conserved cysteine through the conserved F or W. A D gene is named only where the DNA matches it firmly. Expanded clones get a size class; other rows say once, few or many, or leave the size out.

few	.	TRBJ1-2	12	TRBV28	CASTLSNYGYTF	TGTGCCAGCACACTCTCCAACTATGGCTACACCTTC
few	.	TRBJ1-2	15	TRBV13	CASSPPTGAKDGYTF	TGTGCCAGCAGCCCGCCGACGGGGGCGAAGGATGGCTACACCTTC
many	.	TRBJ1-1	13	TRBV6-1	CASSSAGDTEAFF	TGTGCCAGCAGTAGTGCGGGGGACACTGAAGCTTTCTTT
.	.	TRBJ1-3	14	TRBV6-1	CASSEPGDGNTIYF	TGTGCCAGCAGTGAACCGGGGGACGGAAACACCATATATTTT
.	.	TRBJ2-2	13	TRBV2	CASREVSTGELFF	TGTGCCAGCAGGGAAGTAAGCACCGGGGAGCTGTTTTTT
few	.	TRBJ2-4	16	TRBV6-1	CASSVRREIAKNIQYF	TGTGCCAGCAGTGTACGTAGGGAAATAGCCAAAAACATTCAGTACTTC
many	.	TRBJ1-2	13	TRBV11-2	CASSFPGWGGYTF	TGTGCCAGCAGCTTCCCAGGGTGGGGTGGCTACACCTTC
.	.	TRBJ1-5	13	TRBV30	CAWERDSNQPQHF	TGTGCCTGGGAAAGGGATAGCAATCAGCCCCAGCATTTT
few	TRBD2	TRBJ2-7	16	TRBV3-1	CASSQFHLAGTYEQYF	TGTGCCAGCAGCCAATTTCATCTAGCGGGTACCTACGAGCAGTACTTC
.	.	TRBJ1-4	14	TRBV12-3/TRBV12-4	CASRSGPSNEKLFF	TGTGCCAGCAGATCCGGGCCATCTAATGAAAAACTGTTTTTT
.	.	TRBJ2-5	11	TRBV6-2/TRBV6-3	CASSEFWVQYF	TGTGCCAGCAGTGAATTTTGGGTTCAGTACTTC
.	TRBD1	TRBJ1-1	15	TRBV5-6	CASSSPGTANTEAFF	TGTGCCAGCAGCTCCCCCGGGACAGCGAACACTGAAGCTTTCTTT
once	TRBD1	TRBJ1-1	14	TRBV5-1	CASSFRTGQAEAFF	TGCGCCAGCAGCTTTAGGACAGGGCAAGCTGAAGCTTTCTTT
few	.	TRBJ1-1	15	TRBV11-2	CASSRGGTRNTEAFF	TGTGCCAGCTCCCGCGGGGGCACGAGGAACACTGAAGCTTTCTTT
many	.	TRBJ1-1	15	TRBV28	CASKPHRKLATEAFF	TGTGCCAGCAAACCCCACAGAAAACTTGCCACTGAAGCTTTCTTT
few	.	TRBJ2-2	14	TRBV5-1	CASSFHSGTGELFF	TGCGCCAGCAGCTTCCACAGTGGCACCGGGGAGCTGTTTTTT
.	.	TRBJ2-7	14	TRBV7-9	CASSWAQSSYEQYF	TGTGCCAGCAGCTGGGCACAGAGCTCCTACGAGCAGTACTTC
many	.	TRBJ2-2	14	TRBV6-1	CASSEGLDTGELFF	TGTGCCAGCAGTGAAGGACTAGACACCGGGGAGCTGTTTTTT
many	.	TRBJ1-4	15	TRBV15	CATSSHREEGEKLFF	TGTGCCACCAGCAGTCACAGGGAAGAGGGGGAAAAACTGTTTTTT
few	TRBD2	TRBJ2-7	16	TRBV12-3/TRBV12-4	CASSRTSGRGSYEQYF	TGTGCCAGCAGTCGGACTAGCGGGAGGGGGTCCTACGAGCAGTACTTC
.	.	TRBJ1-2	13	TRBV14	CASSQEPNYGYTF	TGTGCCAGCAGCCAAGAGCCTAACTATGGCTACACCTTC
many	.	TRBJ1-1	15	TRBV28	CASSLFRELNTEAFF	TGTGCCAGCAGTTTATTTAGAGAATTGAACACTGAAGCTTTCTTT
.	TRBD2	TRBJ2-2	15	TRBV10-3	CAISDAGGGNGELFF	TGTGCCATCAGTGATGCGGGAGGGGGTAACGGGGAGCTGTTTTTT
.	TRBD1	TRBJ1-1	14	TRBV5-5	CASSLAQGYTEAFF	TGTGCCAGCAGCTTGGCACAGGGGTACACTGAAGCTTTCTTT
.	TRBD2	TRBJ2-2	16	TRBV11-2	CASSPSPGLAAGELFF	TGTGCCAGCAGCCCCAGTCCGGGACTAGCAGCCGGGGAGCTGTTTTTT
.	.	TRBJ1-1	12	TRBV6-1	CASGRLNTGAFF	TGTGCCAGTGGGCGGCTGAACACTGGAGCTTTCTTT
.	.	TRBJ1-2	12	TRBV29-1	CSVVRRPYGYTF	TGCAGCGTTGTCAGGAGACCATATGGCTACACCTTC
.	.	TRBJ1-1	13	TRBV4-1	CASRKDTDTEAFF	TGCGCCAGCAGAAAGGACACGGACACTGAAGCTTTCTTT
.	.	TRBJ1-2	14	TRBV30	CAWSVLGGYYGYTF	TGTGCCTGGAGTGTACTCGGGGGATACTATGGCTACACCTTC
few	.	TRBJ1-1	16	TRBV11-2	CASSLDFRASRTEAFF	TGTGCCAGCAGCTTAGATTTCCGGGCAAGTCGGACTGAAGCTTTCTTT
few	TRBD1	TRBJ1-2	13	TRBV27	CASSSRGLYGYTF	TGTGCCAGCAGTTCCAGGGGGCTCTATGGCTACACCTTC
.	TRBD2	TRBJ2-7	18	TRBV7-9	CASSSPLTSGGVLYEQYF	TGTGCCAGCAGCTCTCCCCTGACTAGCGGGGGAGTCCTCTACGAGCAGTACTTC
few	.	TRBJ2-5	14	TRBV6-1	CASSEWGMVETQYF	TGTGCCAGCAGTGAATGGGGGATGGTAGAGACCCAGTACTTC
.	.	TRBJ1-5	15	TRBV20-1	CSARVVGGSNQPQHF	TGCAGTGCTAGAGTAGTTGGCGGTAGCAATCAGCCCCAGCATTTT
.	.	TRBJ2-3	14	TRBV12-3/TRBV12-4	CASSPGTSNQPQYF	TGTGCCAGCAGCCCCGGGACAAGTAATCAGCCCCAGTATTTT
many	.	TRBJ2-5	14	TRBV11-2	CASSLFLPKETQYF	TGTGCCAGCAGCTTATTCCTCCCAAAAGAGACCCAGTACTTC
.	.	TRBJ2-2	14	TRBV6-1	CASSEWVGRGELFF	TGTGCCAGCAGTGAATGGGTGGGACGCGGGGAGCTGTTTTTT
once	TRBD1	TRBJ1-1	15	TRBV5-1	CASSLWTGARAEAFF	TGCGCCAGCAGCCTGTGGACAGGGGCGAGAGCTGAAGCTTTCTTT
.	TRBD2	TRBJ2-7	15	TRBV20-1	CSANSGTSASYEQYF	TGCAGTGCAAATTCCGGGACTAGCGCCTCGTACGAGCAGTACTTC
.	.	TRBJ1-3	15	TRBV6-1	CASSDFGKSGNTIYF	TGTGCCAGCAGTGACTTTGGCAAGTCTGGAAACACCATATATTTT
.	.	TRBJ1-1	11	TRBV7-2	CASIERQEAFF	TGTGCCAGCATCGAGAGACAGGAAGCTTTCTTT
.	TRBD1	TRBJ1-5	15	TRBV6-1	CASSDRTGVRQPQHF	TGTGCCAGCAGTGACCGGACAGGGGTGAGACAGCCCCAGCATTTT
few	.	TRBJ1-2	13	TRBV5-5	CASSQGQIDGYTF	TGTGCCAGCAGTCAGGGCCAGATTGATGGCTACACCTTC
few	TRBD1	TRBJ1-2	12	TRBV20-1	CSAPGQGGGYTF	TGCAGTGCTCCAGGACAGGGGGGTGGCTACACCTTC
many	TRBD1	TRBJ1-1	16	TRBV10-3	CAISASGGAGNTEAFF	TGTGCCATCAGTGCCTCAGGGGGCGCGGGGAACACTGAAGCTTTCTTT
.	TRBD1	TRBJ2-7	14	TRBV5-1	CASSLEVRGSEQYF	TGCGCCAGCAGCTTGGAGGTCAGGGGGTCCGAGCAGTACTTC
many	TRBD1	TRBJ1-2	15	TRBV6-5	CASSYATGGAYGYTF	TGTGCCAGCAGTTACGCGACAGGGGGCGCCTATGGCTACACCTTC
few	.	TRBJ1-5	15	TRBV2	CASSTTVLDNQPQHF	TGTGCCAGCAGTACTACAGTGTTAGACAATCAGCCCCAGCATTTT
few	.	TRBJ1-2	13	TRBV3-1	CASSQVGSAGYTF	TGTGCCAGCAGCCAGGTAGGGTCGGCTGGCTACACCTTC
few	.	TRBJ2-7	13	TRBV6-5	CASSYAAGYEQYF	TGTGCCAGCAGTTACGCTGCGGGCTACGAGCAGTACTTC
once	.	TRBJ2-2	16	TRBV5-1	CASSSGTAVDTGELFF	TGCGCCAGCAGCTCCGGGACTGCCGTGGACACCGGGGAGCTGTTTTTT
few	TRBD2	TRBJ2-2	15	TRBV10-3	CATSTSGPNTGELFF	TGTGCCACCTCGACTAGCGGACCGAACACCGGGGAGCTGTTTTTT
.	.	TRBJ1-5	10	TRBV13	CASSFEPQHF	TGTGCCAGCAGCTTTGAGCCCCAGCATTTT
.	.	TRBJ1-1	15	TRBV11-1	CASSPGPAGNTEAFF	TGTGCCAGCAGCCCTGGTCCGGCAGGGAACACTGAAGCTTTCTTT